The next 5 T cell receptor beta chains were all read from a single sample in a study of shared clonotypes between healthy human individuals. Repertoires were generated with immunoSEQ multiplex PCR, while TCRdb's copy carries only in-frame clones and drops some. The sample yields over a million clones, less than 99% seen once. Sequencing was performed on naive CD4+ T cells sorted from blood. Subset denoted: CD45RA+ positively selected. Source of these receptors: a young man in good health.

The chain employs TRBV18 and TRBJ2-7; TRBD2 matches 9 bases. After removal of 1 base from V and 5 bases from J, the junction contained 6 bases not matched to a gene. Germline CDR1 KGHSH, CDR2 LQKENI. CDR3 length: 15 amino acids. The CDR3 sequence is CASSPRASGKHEQYF. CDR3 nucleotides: TGTGCCAGCTCACCACGTGCTAGCGGGAAGCACGAGCAGTACTTC. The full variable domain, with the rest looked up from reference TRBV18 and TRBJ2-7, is NAGVMQNPRHLVRRRGQEARLRCSPMKGHSHVYWYRQLPEEGLKFMVYLQKENIIDESGMPKERFSAEFPKEGPSILRIQQVVRGDSAAYFCASSPRASGKHEQYFGPGTRLTVT.

CDR3 sequence: CASSPTGTDTYEQYF. DNA of the CDR3: TGTGCCAGCAGCCCCACCGGGACGGACACCTACGAGCAGTACTTC. The chain is built from TRBV7-3 and TRBJ2-7; either TRBD1 or TRBD2 may fit D (5 bases each). The CDR3 sequence is 15 residues long. Looked up from germline, CDR1 is SGHTA and CDR2 is FQGTGA. Trimming removed 5 bases at V and 2 bases at J, with 16 bases between.

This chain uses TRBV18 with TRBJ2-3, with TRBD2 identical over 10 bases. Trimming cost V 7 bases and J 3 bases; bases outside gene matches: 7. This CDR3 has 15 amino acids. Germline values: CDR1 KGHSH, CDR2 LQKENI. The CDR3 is CASCQLAGLTDTQYF. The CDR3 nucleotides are TGTGCCAGCTGCCAACTAGCGGGACTGACAGATACGCAGTATTTT.

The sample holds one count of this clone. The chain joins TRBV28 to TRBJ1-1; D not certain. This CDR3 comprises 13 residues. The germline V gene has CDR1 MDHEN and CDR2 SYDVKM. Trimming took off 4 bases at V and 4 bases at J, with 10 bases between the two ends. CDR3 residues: CASSYPGSTEAFF. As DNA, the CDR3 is TGTGCCAGCAGTTACCCTGGTTCCACTGAAGCTTTCTTT.

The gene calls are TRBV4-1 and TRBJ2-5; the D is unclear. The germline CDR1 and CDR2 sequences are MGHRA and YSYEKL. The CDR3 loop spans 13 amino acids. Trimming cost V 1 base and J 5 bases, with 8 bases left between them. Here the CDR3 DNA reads TGCGCCAGCAGCCAAGCTTTGTCGGAGACCCAGTACTTC. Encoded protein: CASSQALSETQYF.